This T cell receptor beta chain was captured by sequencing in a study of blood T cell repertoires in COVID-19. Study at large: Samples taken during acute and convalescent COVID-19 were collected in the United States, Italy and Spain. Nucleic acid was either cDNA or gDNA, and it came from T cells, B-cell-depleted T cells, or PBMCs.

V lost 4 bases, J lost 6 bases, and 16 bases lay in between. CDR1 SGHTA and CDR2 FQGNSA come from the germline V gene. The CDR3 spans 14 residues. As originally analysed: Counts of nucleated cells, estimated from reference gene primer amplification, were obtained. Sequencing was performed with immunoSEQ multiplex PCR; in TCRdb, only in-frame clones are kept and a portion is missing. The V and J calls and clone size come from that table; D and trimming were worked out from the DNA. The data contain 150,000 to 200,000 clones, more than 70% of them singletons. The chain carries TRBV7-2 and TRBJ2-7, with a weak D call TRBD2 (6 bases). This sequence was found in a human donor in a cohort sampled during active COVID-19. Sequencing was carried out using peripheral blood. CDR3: CASSSMEGLSEQYF. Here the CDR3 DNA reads TGTGCCAGCAGCTCAATGGAGGGGCTCAGCGAGCAGTACTTC. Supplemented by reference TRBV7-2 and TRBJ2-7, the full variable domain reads GAGVSQSPSNKVTEKGKDVELRCDPISGHTALYWYRQSLGQGLEFLIYFQGNSAPDKSGLPSDRFSAERTGGSVSTLTIQRTQQEDSAVYLCASSSMEGLSEQYFGPGTRLTVT.